Here is one T cell receptor (beta chain) with its context. The data derive from a study of cytomegalovirus exposure and HLA in healthy donors. The primer mix had 60 Vbeta and 13 Jbeta primers. Some clones are missing from TCRdb's copy, which holds only in-frame ones; the method was immunoSEQ multiplex PCR. Of about 120,000 clones detected, roughly 70% appear once; the ten largest clones hold nearly 3%. This receptor was identified in a woman aged 40 to 50 in good health and CMV-seropositive. The sample comprised PBMCs.

This chain's CDR3 is CASTVGPGTANSPLHF. In DNA, the CDR3 is TGTGCCAGCACCGTGGGGCCCGGGACAGCTAATTCACCCCTCCACTTT. The chain couples TRBV7-2 to TRBJ1-6; TRBD1 aligns across 7 bases. Germline-derived CDR1 and CDR2 are SGHTA and FQGNSA. J gave up 6 bases and V 7 bases, and 12 bases lay outside the gene matches. This CDR3 contains 16 residues.